The 24 T cell receptor beta chains below were found in one sample sequenced in a study of T cells in tuberculosis. The assay was immunoSEQ multiplex PCR, and TCRdb's table has in-frame clones only and misses some. Of several thousand clones in the sample, about 95% were seen once. Sample: PBMCs. These receptors were taken from an adult with tuberculosis.

The chain employs TRBV12-5 and TRBJ2-3, with a possible D match to TRBD2 (6 bases). The germline gives CDR1 LGHNT, CDR2 FRNRAP. Trimming removed 4 bases at V and 6 bases at J, with 11 bases between. This CDR3 region has 13 residues. The CDR3 loop reads CASGSSRGDTQYF. The CDR3 DNA sequence: TGTGCTAGTGGTTCTAGCCGGGGGGATACGCAGTATTTT.

V gene TRBV7-9 combines with J gene TRBJ2-2; a possible D gene is TRBD2 (6 bases). Germline V lookup: CDR1 SEHNR, CDR2 FQNEAQ (reference sequence). V was shortened by 6 bases and J by 0 bases, with 8 bases between the two germline ends. The CDR3 consists of 14 residues. The CDR3 loop reads CASRGGPNTGELFF. The CDR3 nucleotides are TGTGCCAGCAGGGGGGGTCCGAACACCGGGGAGCTGTTTTTT.

V and J are TRBV11-2 and TRBJ1-2; D possibly corresponds to TRBD1 (5 bases). CDR3 length: 13 amino acids. Germline assignment: CDR1 SGHAT and CDR2 FQNNGV. Trimming pared 4 bases from V and 7 bases from J, leaving 13 bases between. The CDR3 loop is CASSWRGMSGYTF. The CDR3 DNA follows: TGTGCCAGCAGCTGGCGGGGGATGAGTGGCTACACCTTC.

The chain uses TRBV6-1 and TRBJ2-7; a weak D match, TRBD1 (5 bases). The V end lost 6 bases, the J end lost 2 bases, and 8 bases lay between the germline ends. Germline V gene data show CDR1 as MNHNS and CDR2 as SASEGT. This CDR3 is built from 12 residues. CDR3 coding DNA: TGTGCCAGCAGAGGGGTCACCTACGAGCAGTACTTC. Protein product: CASRGVTYEQYF.

The J gene is TRBJ1-1, the V gene TRBV7-8; a possible D gene is TRBD1 (5 bases). CDR1 and CDR2 (germline): SGHVS, FQNEAQ. The CDR3 runs to 16 residues. The ends were cut back, 4 bases at V and 3 bases at J, with 18 bases in the middle. The CDR3 DNA reads TGTGCCAGCAGCTCGCGGTGGGGCGGGGGAGACACTGAAGCTTTCTTT. Translation: CASSSRWGGGDTEAFF.

V and J are TRBV4-1 and TRBJ2-3; 9 bases line up with TRBD2. CDR1 and CDR2 (germline): MGHRA, YSYEKL. The CDR3 covers 17 residues. V shed 1 base and J 7 bases; nucleotides not matched to a gene: 12. DNA of the CDR3: TGCGCCAGCAGCCAAGCCACTCCTAGCGGGGCCGGGAATACGCAGTATTTT. Residues: CASSQATPSGAGNTQYF.

The chain joins TRBV23-1 to TRBJ1-4, with D uncertain. TRBV23-1 carries the ORF label, with uncertain function. Trimming took 1 base from V and 0 from J, leaving 24 bases between them. The CDR3 length is 21 residues. The CDR3 DNA follows: TGCGCCAGCAGTCAATTTAAGCGAGGCAGAACCTTAGTTGCAACTAATGAAAAACTGTTTTTT. Encoded protein: CASSQFKRGRTLVATNEKLFF.

The gene calls are TRBV28 and TRBJ2-5; the match to TRBD1 covers 9 bases. The junction had 15 bases not matched to a gene; V was cut back by 5 bases and J by 5 bases. This CDR3 comprises 17 residues. Germline values: CDR1 MDHEN, CDR2 SYDVKM. CDR3 residues: CASSLPRQGERVETQYF. Here the CDR3 DNA reads TGTGCCAGCAGTCTTCCCCGACAGGGGGAGAGGGTGGAGACCCAGTACTTC.

This clone was counted between two and nine times. The V gene is TRBV19, the J gene TRBJ1-5; 10 bases agree with TRBD1. Germline CDR1 reads LNHDA; CDR2 reads SQIVND (reference sequence). The CDR3 extends over 15 amino acids. V dropped 3 bases and J dropped 6; count of bases not matched to a gene: 5. The CDR3 coding sequence is TGTGCCAGTAGTATCTTTGGGACAGGGGTTCAGCCCCAGCATTTT. This encodes CASSIFGTGVQPQHF.

This rearrangement joins TRBV18 to TRBJ1-2; 7 positions match TRBD1. This CDR3 is built from 14 residues. Germline V gene data show CDR1 as KGHSH and CDR2 as LQKENI. V lost 0 bases, J lost 6 bases, and 4 bases stayed unmatched. CDR3 sequence (DNA): TGTGCCAGCTCACCACCCGGGACAGTCGATGGCTACACCTTC. Its translation: CASSPPGTVDGYTF.

The genes are TRBV19 and TRBJ2-2, with D perhaps TRBD1 (5 bases). Germline V lookup: CDR1 LNHDA, CDR2 SQIVND (reference sequence). Between the trimmed V and J ends, which lost 4 bases and 5 bases, there was a span of 11 bases. This CDR3 region has 14 residues. CDR3 in DNA: TGTGCCAGTAGTACCCTCCAGGGAACCGGGGAGCTGTTTTTT. Its translation is CASSTLQGTGELFF.

The J gene is TRBJ1-2, the V gene TRBV10-3, with D maybe TRBD1 (5 bases). In germline, CDR1 is ENHRY, CDR2 SYGVKD. The CDR3 consists of 15 residues. Trimming pared 6 bases from V and 8 bases from J, leaving 22 bases between. CDR3 sequence reads: CAIRSSDLAGRGYTF. In nucleotides, the CDR3 is TGTGCCATCAGATCCTCCGATTTAGCGGGGCGGGGCTACACCTTC.

The chain has TRBV7-2 and TRBJ2-1; tentatively, D is TRBD2 (6 bases). CDR1 and CDR2 (germline): SGHTA, FQGNSA. The CDR3 is made up of 14 amino acids. Trimming took off 2 bases at V and 9 bases at J, with 14 bases between the two ends. The CDR3 sequence is CASSLFSGELEQFF. As DNA, the CDR3 is TGTGCCAGCAGCTTATTCTCGGGAGAACTTGAGCAGTTCTTC.

The CDR3 DNA reads TGTGCCAGCAGCGTAGTATCAGGGTCTACTGAAGCTTTCTTT. As protein: CASSVVSGSTEAFF. The chain links TRBV9 to TRBJ1-1, with a possible D match to TRBD1 (5 bases). Deletions cut 0 bases from V and 5 bases from J, with 11 bases between. This CDR3 comprises 14 residues. Germline lookup yields CDR1 SGDLS and CDR2 YYNGEE.

V is TRBV20-1 and J is TRBJ2-1; a possible D gene is TRBD2 (6 bases). Deletions cut 4 bases from V and 6 bases from J, with 7 bases between. The CDR3 has 11 residues. The germline CDR1 and CDR2 sequences are DFQATT and SNEGSKA (reference sequence). The DNA for the CDR3 is TGCAGTGCTACCGGGGGCAATGAGCAGTTCTTC. As protein: CSATGGNEQFF.

V gene TRBV21-1 combines with J gene TRBJ1-1. TRBV21-1 is designated a pseudogene. The length of the CDR3 is 12 residues. The CDR3 nucleotides read TGTGCCAGCCCCGGGGGGAACACTGAAGCTTTCTTT. It is translated as CASPGGNTEAFF.

J is TRBJ2-3 and V is TRBV9; D perhaps matches TRBD1 (6 bases). Trimming left V 3 bases short and J 6 bases short, with 14 bases between. This CDR3 region has 14 residues. Germline CDR1 is SGDLS and CDR2 is YYNGEE. CDR3 nucleotide sequence: TGTGCCAGCAGCGCTTGGGGGCGCTGGGATACGCAGTATTTT. It is translated as CASSAWGRWDTQYF.

The CDR3, as DNA: TGTGCCAGCAGCCCTACTAATTACAATGAGCAGTTCTTC. As protein: CASSPTNYNEQFF. The chain employs TRBV6-5 and TRBJ2-1; D unresolved. The CDR3 is made up of 13 amino acids. Germline V CDR1 and CDR2: MNHEY, SVGAGI. Trimming left V 6 bases short and J 4 bases short, with 10 bases between.

CDR3 sequence: CASSLIAGDSYEQYF. The CDR3 DNA sequence: TGTGCCAGCAGCTTAATAGCGGGGGACTCCTACGAGCAGTACTTC. This chain uses TRBV7-2 with TRBJ2-7; 9 nucleotides match TRBD2. V lost 2 bases and J lost 0; bases outside the gene matches: 2. The CDR3 length is 15 residues. CDR1 is SGHTA, CDR2 FQGNSA, per germline.

This chain links TRBV5-1 with TRBJ1-5; TRBD1 is a possible D gene (6 bases). The CDR3 runs to 15 residues. Trimming cost V 6 bases and J 6 bases, with 19 bases left between them. The germline CDR1 and CDR2 sequences are SGHRS and YFSETQ. The CDR3 coding sequence is TGCGCCAGCAAACAGGGTAATGGTGTGGGTCAGCCCCAGCATTTT. Protein: CASKQGNGVGQPQHF.

CDR3 loop: CASTSWGLASGNTIYF. As DNA, the CDR3 is TGTGCCTCTACAAGCTGGGGCCTCGCCTCTGGAAACACCATATATTTT. The chain links TRBV30 to TRBJ1-3, with a weak D call TRBD1 (5 bases). This CDR3 spans 16 amino acids. The germline CDR1 and CDR2 sequences are GTSNPN and SVGIG (reference sequence). Trimming took off 7 bases at V and 0 bases at J, with 19 bases between the two ends.

The chain has TRBV11-1 and TRBJ2-1; 11 nucleotides agree with TRBD2. The V gene end was trimmed by 5 bases and the J gene end by 6 bases; junction bases not matched to a gene: 9. Germline CDR1 is SGHAT and CDR2 is FQDESV (reference sequence). The CDR3 runs to 16 residues. CDR3 sequence reads: CASSPTASGRTNEQFF. In DNA, the CDR3 is TGTGCCAGCAGCCCCACGGCTAGCGGGAGGACCAATGAGCAGTTCTTC.

The chain joins TRBV2 to TRBJ2-7; D perhaps matches TRBD2 (5 bases). This CDR3 has 12 residues. Trimming took off 8 bases at V and 11 bases at J, with 19 bases between the two ends. Germline V gives CDR1 SNHLY, CDR2 FYNNEI. The CDR3 sequence is CASHEILWGEYF. Written as DNA, the CDR3 is TGTGCCAGCCATGAGATACTTTGGGGAGAGTACTTC.

This rearrangement joins TRBV2 to TRBJ1-2; 9 positions match TRBD1. V dropped 7 bases and J dropped 2; count of bases not matched to a gene: 5. Germline V gives CDR1 SNHLY, CDR2 FYNNEI. The CDR3 extends over 14 amino acids. CDR3: CASNRDRVNYGYTF. CDR3 in DNA: TGTGCCAGCAACCGGGACAGGGTGAACTATGGCTACACCTTC.